This T cell receptor (beta chain) was observed in a study of blood T cell repertoires in COVID-19 (dated by TCRdb to 2019 to 2021). With respect to the entire study: Samples covering the acute and convalescent phases of COVID-19 were provided by collaborators in the United States, Italy and Spain. The material from the prospective study consisted of cDNA or gDNA derived from T cells, B-cell-depleted T cells, or PBMCs. Deeply sampled blood TCRbeta repertoires from subjects exposed to, actively infected with, or recovered from COVID-19 were included in the dataset. A freely available public database, intended as a resource for researchers studying the immune response to SARS-CoV-2, is where the repertoires were released. Samples were obtained from the ongoing ImmuneRACE study (first 160 participants) and from 1,254 subjects provided by 6 global collaborators. Sample metadata almost always included a de-identified subject ID, COVID-19 status, age in years and sex. Where available, HLA class I and class II types were obtained from metadata supplied by the sample provider rather than from assay-based typing. Results the study describes overall, beyond this receptor: The amount of clinical and demographic metadata varied by source and participant and was provided uncurated.

TCRbeta CDR3 regions were amplified from genomic DNA using the immunoSEQ Assay, a bias-controlled multiplex PCR. Per the source publication's procedure: Nucleated cell counts per sample were estimated from amplification of reference gene primers within the assay. To quantify the absolute abundance of each unique TCRbeta CDR3 rearrangement, sequence reads were collapsed and filtered. For each sample, productive Simpson clonality was calculated by taking the square root of Simpson's diversity index across productive rearrangements. Not all clones reach the TCRdb copy of this immuneACCESS table, which keeps in-frame sequences only. Checked studies attribute under half of the gap to unresolved V genes and leave the rest unexplained. Clonal size and the V and J genes are those of that table, whereas D and trimming came from the DNA. In this sample the table shows about 180,000 clones, roughly 84% of which occur a single time. Clones ranked in the top ten supply 15% to 20% of the sample.

One collaborating source in Seattle enrolled patients during active infection and followed them longitudinally through the course of disease. Collaborating institutions collected whole blood in K2EDTA tubes following their own protocols. For TCRbeta analysis, collaborator samples were shipped as frozen whole blood, as isolated PBMCs, or as DNA extracted from either sample type. A note on this clone: Its antigen remains unidentified. Base-call qualities are not available, and no considerably larger clone is one nucleotide away.

Input material: peripheral blood. This receptor was taken from a person aged 65 to 85 with COVID-19, enrolled during active disease.

The CDR3 corresponds to CSGKPSGPYNEQFF. The bases are TGCAGCGGCAAGCCTAGCGGTCCCTACAATGAGCAGTTCTTC. The receptor chain draws on TRBV29-1 and TRBJ2-1; a stretch of 7 junction bases matches TRBD2. Trimming takes 7 bases off V and 2 bases off J; junction bases not matched to a gene: 8. Sequences SQVTM (CDR1) and ANQGSEA (CDR2) are obtained from the germline V gene. CDR3 length: 14 amino acids, cysteine to phenylalanine. Of all the DNA, just the CDR3 is kept, 42 bases in frame from base 1.